The rows below give T cell receptor beta chains drawn from one sample of a study of regulatory T cells in long-lasting Graves disease. TCRdb fed the multiplex PCR reads into MiXCR, producing one record per CDR3 protein. The table has roughly 400,000 distinct CDR3 sequences, roughly a fifth seen once. This specimen was peripheral blood mononuclear cells (PBMCs), taken when the disease was refractory, from a patient treated with antithyroid drugs. Receptors originate from a female donor with Graves disease. CDR3s include the opening cysteine and the closing phenylalanine or tryptophan. The D gene is left open where the match is weak. Clone size appears in some rows only: once, few, many, or a class for an expanded clone.

TRBJ2-5 | - | - | TRBV4-2 | TGTGCCAGCAGCCAAGTCCTATCGGAGACCCAGTACTTC | CASSQVLSETQYF
TRBJ2-7 | - | many | TRBV5-1 | TGCGCCAGCAGCTTGGTTTTGGACGGAGGCTACGAGCAGTACTTC | CASSLVLDGGYEQYF
TRBJ1-2 | - | many | TRBV29-1 | TGCAGCGTTGAACGAGGTCCTTATGGCTACACCTTC | CSVERGPYGYTF
TRBJ2-1 | TRBD2 | - | TRBV6-1 | TGTGCCAGCAGTGAGGTGACTAGCTTCGACAATGAGCAGTTCTTC | CASSEVTSFDNEQFF
TRBJ2-7 | TRBD2 | - | TRBV20-1 | TGCAGTGCTAGACCCAGACTAGCGGGAGGGTTGTCCTACGAGCAGTACTTC | CSARPRLAGGLSYEQYF
TRBJ1-5 | TRBD1 | many | TRBV6-2/TRBV6-3 | TGTGCCAGCAGGGACAGGTTAAATCAGCCCCAGCATTTT | CASRDRLNQPQHF
TRBJ1-6 | - | - | TRBV5-8 | TGTGCCAGCAGCTTATCCTATAATTCACCCCTCCACTTT | CASSLSYNSPLHF
TRBJ2-2 | TRBD2 | - | TRBV5-1 | TGCGCCAGCACCGGAGGGGGCCTAGCGGGAGCCATCGGGGAGCTGTTTTTT | CASTGGGLAGAIGELFF
TRBJ1-1 | TRBD1 | - | TRBV10-2 | TGCGCCAGCAGTGGCGGGACAGGGGTAATGAACACTGAAGCTTTCTTT | CASSGGTGVMNTEAFF
TRBJ2-1 | - | - | TRBV5-1 | TGCGCCAGCAGCCAGGACAGCCACAATGAGCAGTTCTTC | CASSQDSHNEQFF
TRBJ2-7 | TRBD1 | many | TRBV28 | TGTGCCAGCAGATGGACAGGGGCAGGCTACGAGCAGTACTTC | CASRWTGAGYEQYF
TRBJ2-3 | - | few | TRBV29-1 | TGCAGCGTTGAAGAATGGAGGTCAGATACGCAGTATTTT | CSVEEWRSDTQYF
TRBJ2-5 | TRBD2 | many | TRBV7-8 | TGTGCCAGCAGCTTACAGCGGGGAAGGCGCCAAGAGACCCAGTACTTC | CASSLQRGRRQETQYF
TRBJ2-5 | TRBD2 | many | TRBV5-5 | TGTGCCAGCAGCCTGACTAGCGGGAGGGCTGGGGAGACCCAGTACTTC | CASSLTSGRAGETQYF
TRBJ1-6 | - | - | TRBV7-8 | TGTGCCAGCAGCTTCCGGGCGGACTCGATTAATTCACCCCTCCACTTT | CASSFRADSINSPLHF
TRBJ2-2 | - | - | TRBV6-1 | TGTGCCAGCATCCGGATCCTAGAGAACACCGGGGAGCTGTTTTTT | CASIRILENTGELFF
TRBJ2-5 | - | - | TRBV24-1 | TGTGCCACCAGTGATCCGGACGGTAAAGAGACCCAGTACTTC | CATSDPDGKETQYF
TRBJ1-1 | - | few | TRBV27 | TGTGCCAGCAGTTCCGCGGGTTTCGGCACTGAAGCTTTCTTT | CASSSAGFGTEAFF
TRBJ1-1 | - | many | TRBV29-1 | TGCAGCGTCGAAAGGTTCACGTGGAACACTGAAGCTTTCTTT | CSVERFTWNTEAFF
TRBJ2-1 | TRBD2 | - | TRBV28 | TGTGCCAGCAGTTTAAGGGGTTTACTAGCGGGAGCGCATTCGCAGTTCTTC | CASSLRGLLAGAHSQFF
TRBJ2-1 | - | - | TRBV20-1 | TGCAGTGCTAGATCCTCGAGCTCCTACAATGAGCAGTTCTTC | CSARSSSSYNEQFF
TRBJ2-5 | - | many | TRBV3-1 | TGTGCCAGCAGCCAAGCGGGAGATCAAGAGACCCAGTACTTC | CASSQAGDQETQYF
TRBJ2-7 | TRBD2 | - | TRBV28 | TGTGCCAGCAGTTTTTCCGGGGCCGGGGGGGGACAGTACTTC | CASSFSGAGGGQYF